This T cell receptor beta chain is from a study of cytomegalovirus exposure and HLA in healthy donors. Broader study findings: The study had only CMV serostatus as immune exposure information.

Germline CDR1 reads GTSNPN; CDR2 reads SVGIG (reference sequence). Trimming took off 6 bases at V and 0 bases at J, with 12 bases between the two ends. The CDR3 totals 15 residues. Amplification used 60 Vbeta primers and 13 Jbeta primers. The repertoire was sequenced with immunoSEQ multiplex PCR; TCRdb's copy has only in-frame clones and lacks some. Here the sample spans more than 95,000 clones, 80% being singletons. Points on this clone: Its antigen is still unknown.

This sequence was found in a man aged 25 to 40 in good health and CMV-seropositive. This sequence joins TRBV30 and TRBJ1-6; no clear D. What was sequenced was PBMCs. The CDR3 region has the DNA TGTGCCTGCAAGGACGGGAGCTCCTATAATTCACCCCTCCACTTT. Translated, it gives CACKDGSSYNSPLHF.